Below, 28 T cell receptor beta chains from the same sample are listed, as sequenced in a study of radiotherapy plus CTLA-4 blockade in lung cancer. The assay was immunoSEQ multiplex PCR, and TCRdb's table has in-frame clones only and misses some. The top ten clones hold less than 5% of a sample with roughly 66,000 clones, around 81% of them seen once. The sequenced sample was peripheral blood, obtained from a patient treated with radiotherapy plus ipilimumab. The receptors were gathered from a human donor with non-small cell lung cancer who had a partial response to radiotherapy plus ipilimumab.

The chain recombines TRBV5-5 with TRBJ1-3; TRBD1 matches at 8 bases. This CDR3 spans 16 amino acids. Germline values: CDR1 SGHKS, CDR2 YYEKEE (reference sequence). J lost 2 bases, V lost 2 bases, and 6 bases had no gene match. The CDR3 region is CASSFTTGGTGNTIYF. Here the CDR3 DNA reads TGTGCCAGCAGCTTCACCACAGGGGGAACTGGAAACACCATATATTTT. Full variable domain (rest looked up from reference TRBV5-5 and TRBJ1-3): DAGVTQSPTHLIKTRGQQVTLRCSPISGHKSVSWYQQVLGQGPQFIFQYYEKEERGRGNFPDRFSARQFPNYSSELNVNALLLGDSALYLCASSFTTGGTGNTIYFGEGSWLTVV.

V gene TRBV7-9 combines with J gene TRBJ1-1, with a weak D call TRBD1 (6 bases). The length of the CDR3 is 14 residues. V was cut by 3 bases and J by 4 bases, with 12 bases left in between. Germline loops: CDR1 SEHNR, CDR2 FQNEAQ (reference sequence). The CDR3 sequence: CASSFQGQRTEAFF. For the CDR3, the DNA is TGTGCCAGCAGCTTCCAAGGACAGCGCACTGAAGCTTTCTTT.

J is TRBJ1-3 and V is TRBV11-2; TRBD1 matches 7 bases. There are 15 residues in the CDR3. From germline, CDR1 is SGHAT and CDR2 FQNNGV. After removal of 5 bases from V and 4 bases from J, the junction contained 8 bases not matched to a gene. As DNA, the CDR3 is TGTGCCAGCAGCCTGGGACAGCTCTCGGGAAACACCATATATTTT. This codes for CASSLGQLSGNTIYF.

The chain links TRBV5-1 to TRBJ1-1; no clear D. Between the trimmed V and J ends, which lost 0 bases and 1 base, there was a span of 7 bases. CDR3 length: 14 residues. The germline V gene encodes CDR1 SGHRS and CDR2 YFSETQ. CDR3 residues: CASSLERRNTEAFF. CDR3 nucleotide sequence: TGCGCCAGCAGCTTGGAACGGAGGAACACTGAAGCTTTCTTT.

As DNA, the CDR3 is TGTGCCAGCAGTGAGACCGGGACAGGGGGGGCCGGGTGGTACTTC. The encoded protein is CASSETGTGGAGWYF. The gene calls are TRBV6-1 and TRBJ2-4; 11 bases agree with TRBD1. From germline, CDR1 is MNHNS and CDR2 SASEGT. The CDR3 is made up of 15 amino acids. The junction had 13 bases not matched to a gene; V was cut back by 3 bases and J by 15 bases.

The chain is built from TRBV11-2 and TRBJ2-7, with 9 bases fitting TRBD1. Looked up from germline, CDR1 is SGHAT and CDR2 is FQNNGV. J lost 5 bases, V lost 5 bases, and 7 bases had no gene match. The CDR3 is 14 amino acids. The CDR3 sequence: CASSIRDRVNEQYF. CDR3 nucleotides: TGTGCCAGCAGCATCCGGGACAGGGTCAACGAGCAGTACTTC. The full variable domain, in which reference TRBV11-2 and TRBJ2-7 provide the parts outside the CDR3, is EAGVAQSPRYKIIEKRQSVAFWCNPISGHATLYWYQQILGQGPKLLIQFQNNGVVDDSQLPKDRFSAERLKGVDSTLKIQPAKLEDSAVYLCASSIRDRVNEQYFGPGTRLTVT.

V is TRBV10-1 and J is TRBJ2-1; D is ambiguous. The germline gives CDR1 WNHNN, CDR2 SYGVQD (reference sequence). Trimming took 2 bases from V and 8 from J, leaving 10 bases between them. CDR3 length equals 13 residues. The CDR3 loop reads CASSERLIDEQFF. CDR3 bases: TGCGCCAGCAGTGAGCGACTGATCGATGAGCAGTTCTTC.

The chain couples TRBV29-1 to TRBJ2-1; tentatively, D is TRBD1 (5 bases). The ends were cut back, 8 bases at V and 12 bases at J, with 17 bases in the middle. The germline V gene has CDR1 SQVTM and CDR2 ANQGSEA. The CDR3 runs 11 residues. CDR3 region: CSPETGLGQFF. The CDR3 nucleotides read TGCAGCCCGGAAACAGGTCTCGGGCAGTTCTTC.

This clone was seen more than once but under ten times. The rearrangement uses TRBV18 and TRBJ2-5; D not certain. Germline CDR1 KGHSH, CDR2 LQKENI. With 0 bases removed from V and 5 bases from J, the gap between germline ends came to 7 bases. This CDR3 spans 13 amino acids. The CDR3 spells CASSPPTWETQYF. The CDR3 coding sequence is TGTGCCAGCTCACCACCGACTTGGGAGACCCAGTACTTC.

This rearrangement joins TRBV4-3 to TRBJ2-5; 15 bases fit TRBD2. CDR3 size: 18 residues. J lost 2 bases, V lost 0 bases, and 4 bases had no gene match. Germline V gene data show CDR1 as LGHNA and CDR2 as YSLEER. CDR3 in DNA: TGCGCCAGCAGCCAAGATAAGGGGACTAGCGGGAGGCAAGAGACCCAGTACTTC. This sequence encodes CASSQDKGTSGRQETQYF.

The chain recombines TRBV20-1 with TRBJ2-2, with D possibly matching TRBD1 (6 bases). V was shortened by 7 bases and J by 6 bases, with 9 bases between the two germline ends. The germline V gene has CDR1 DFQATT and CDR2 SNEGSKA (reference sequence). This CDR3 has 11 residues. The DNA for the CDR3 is TGCAGTGTACAGGGTGCCGGGGAGCTGTTTTTT. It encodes CSVQGAGELFF.

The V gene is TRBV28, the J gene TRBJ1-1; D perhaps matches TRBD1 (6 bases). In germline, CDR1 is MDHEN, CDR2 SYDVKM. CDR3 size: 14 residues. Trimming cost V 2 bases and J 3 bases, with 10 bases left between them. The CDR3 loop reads CASSLQGTHTEAFF. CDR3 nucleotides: TGTGCCAGCAGTTTACAAGGGACACACACTGAAGCTTTCTTT. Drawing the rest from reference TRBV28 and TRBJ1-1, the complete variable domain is DVKVTQSSRYLVKRTGEKVFLECVQDMDHENMFWYRQDPGLGLRLIYFSYDVKMKEKGDIPEGYSVSREKKERFSLILESASTNQTSMYLCASSLQGTHTEAFFGQGTRLTVV.

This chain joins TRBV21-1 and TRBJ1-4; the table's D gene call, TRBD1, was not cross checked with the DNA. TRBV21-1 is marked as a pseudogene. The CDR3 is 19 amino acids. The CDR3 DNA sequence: TGTGCCAGCAGCAAAGAAAGGGGAAAAAGGGGGCTAATTAATGAAAAACTGTTTTTT. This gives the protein CASSKERGKRGLINEKLFF.

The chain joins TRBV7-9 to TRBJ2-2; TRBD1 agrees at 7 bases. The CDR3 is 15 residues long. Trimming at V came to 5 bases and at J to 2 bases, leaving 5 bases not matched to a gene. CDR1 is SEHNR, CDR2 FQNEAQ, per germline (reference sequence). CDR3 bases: TGTGCCAGCAGCCCGGGACAGTTCAACACCGGGGAGCTGTTTTTT. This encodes CASSPGQFNTGELFF.

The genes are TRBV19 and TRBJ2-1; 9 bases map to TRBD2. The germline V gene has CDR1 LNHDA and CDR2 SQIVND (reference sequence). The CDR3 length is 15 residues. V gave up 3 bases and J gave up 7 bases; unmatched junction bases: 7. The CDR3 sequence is CASSIRREGGNEQFF. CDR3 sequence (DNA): TGTGCCAGTAGTATCAGGCGGGAGGGAGGGAATGAGCAGTTCTTC. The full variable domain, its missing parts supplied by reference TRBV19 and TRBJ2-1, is DGGITQSPKYLFRKEGQNVTLSCEQNLNHDAMYWYRQDPGQGLRLIYYSQIVNDFQKGDIAEGYSVSREKKESFPLTVTSAQKNPTAFYLCASSIRREGGNEQFFGPGTRLTVL.

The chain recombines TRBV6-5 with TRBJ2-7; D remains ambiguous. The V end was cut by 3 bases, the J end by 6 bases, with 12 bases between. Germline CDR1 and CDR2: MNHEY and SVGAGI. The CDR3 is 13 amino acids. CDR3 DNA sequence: TGTGCCAGCAGTTATGCCTCGGCTAGCGAGCAGTACTTC. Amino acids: CASSYASASEQYF.

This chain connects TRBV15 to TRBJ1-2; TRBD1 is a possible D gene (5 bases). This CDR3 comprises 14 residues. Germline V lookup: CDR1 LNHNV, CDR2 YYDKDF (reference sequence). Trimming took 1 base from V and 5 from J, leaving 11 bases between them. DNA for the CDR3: TGTGCCACCAGCAGAGGGGGCGGGGAGTATGGCTACACCTTC. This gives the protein CATSRGGGEYGYTF.

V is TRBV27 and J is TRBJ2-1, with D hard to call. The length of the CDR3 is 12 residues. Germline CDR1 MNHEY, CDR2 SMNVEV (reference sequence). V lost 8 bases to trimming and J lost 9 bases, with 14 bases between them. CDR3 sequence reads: CASYTTIAEQFF. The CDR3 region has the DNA TGTGCCAGCTATACTACTATTGCTGAGCAGTTCTTC.

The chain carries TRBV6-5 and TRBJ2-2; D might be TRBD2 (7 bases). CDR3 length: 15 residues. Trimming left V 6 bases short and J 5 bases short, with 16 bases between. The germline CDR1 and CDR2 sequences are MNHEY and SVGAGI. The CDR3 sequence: CASRLRERGTGELFF. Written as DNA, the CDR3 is TGTGCCAGCAGGCTGCGGGAGAGGGGGACCGGGGAGCTGTTTTTT.

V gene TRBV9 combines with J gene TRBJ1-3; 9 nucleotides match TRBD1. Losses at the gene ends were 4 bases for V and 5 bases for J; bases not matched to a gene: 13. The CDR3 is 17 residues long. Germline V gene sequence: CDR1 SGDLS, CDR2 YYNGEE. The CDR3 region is CASSPRTGEGHRNTIYF. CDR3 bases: TGTGCCAGCAGCCCGAGGACAGGGGAAGGTCATCGAAACACCATATATTTT.

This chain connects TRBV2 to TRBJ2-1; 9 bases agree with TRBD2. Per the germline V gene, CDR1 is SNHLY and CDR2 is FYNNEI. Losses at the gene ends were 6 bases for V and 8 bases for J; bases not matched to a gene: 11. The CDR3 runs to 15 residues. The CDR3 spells CASRPTSGRGDEQFF. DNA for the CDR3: TGTGCCAGCAGGCCGACTAGCGGCCGAGGAGATGAGCAGTTCTTC.

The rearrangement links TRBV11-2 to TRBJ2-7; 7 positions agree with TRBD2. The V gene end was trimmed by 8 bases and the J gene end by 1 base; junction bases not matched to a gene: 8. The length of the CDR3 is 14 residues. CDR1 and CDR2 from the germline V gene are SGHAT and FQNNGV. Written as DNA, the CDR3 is TGTGCCAGCTCGACGGGGGAGGGATCCTACGAGCAGTACTTC. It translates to CASSTGEGSYEQYF.

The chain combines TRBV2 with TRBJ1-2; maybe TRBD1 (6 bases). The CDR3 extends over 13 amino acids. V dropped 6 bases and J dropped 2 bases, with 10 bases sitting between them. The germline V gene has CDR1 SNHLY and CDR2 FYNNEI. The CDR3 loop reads CASSGTTNYGYTF. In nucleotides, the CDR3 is TGTGCCAGCAGCGGGACAACCAACTATGGCTACACCTTC.

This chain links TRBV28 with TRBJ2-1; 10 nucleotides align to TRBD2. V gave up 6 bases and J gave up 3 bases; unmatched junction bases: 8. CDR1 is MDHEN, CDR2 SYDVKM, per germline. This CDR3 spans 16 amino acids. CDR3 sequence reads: CASSSLAGVRYNEQFF. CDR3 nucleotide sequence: TGTGCCAGCAGCTCCCTAGCGGGAGTTCGCTACAATGAGCAGTTCTTC.

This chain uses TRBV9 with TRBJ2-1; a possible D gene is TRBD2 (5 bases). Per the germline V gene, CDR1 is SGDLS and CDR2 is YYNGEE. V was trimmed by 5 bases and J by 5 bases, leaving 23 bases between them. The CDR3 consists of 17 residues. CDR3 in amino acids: CASSLRGMQRLHNEQFF. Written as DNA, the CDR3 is TGTGCCAGCAGTCTACGGGGTATGCAGAGACTCCACAATGAGCAGTTCTTC.

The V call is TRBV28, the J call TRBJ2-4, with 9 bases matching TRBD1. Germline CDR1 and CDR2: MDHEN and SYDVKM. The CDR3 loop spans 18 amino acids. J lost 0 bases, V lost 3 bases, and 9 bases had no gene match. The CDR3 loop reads CASSFPGTGRIAKNIQYF. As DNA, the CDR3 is TGTGCCAGCAGTTTCCCCGGGACAGGGCGGATAGCCAAAAACATTCAGTACTTC. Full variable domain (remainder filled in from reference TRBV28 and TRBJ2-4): DVKVTQSSRYLVKRTGEKVFLECVQDMDHENMFWYRQDPGLGLRLIYFSYDVKMKEKGDIPEGYSVSREKKERFSLILESASTNQTSMYLCASSFPGTGRIAKNIQYFGAGTRLSVL.

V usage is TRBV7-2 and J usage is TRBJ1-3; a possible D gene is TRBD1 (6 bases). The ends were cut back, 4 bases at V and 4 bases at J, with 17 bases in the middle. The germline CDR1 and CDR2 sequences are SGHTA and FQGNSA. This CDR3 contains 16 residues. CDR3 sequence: CASSSRKGGGGNTIYF. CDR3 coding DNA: TGTGCCAGCAGCTCCCGGAAAGGGGGTGGAGGAAACACCATATATTTT.

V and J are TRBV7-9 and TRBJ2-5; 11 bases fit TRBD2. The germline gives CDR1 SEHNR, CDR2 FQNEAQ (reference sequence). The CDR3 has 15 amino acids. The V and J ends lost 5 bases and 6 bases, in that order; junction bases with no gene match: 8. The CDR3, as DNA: TGTGCCAGCAGCCTAACTAGCGGGAGTGGGCAGACCCAGTACTTC. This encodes CASSLTSGSGQTQYF.